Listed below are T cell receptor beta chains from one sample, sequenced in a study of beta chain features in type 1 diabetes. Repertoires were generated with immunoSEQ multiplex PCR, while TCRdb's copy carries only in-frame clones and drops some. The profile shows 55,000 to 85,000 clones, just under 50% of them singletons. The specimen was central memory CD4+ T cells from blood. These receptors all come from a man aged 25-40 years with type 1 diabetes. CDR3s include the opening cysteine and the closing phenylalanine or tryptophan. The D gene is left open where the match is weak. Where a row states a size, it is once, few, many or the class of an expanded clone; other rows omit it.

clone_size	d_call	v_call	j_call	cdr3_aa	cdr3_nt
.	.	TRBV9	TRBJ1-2	CASSVGPAPHRDYTF	TGTGCCAGCAGCGTAGGGCCGGCCCCACACCGGGACTACACCTTC
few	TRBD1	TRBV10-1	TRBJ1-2	CASSDPGQGNYGYTF	TGCGCCAGCAGTGACCCGGGACAGGGAAACTATGGCTACACCTTC
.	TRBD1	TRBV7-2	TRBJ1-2	CASSWIGTGDNTYGYTF	TGTGCCAGCAGCTGGATCGGGACAGGGGATAATACCTATGGCTACACCTTC
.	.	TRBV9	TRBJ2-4	CASSVDPGLAKNIQYF	TGTGCCAGCAGCGTAGACCCCGGACTAGCCAAAAACATTCAGTACTTC
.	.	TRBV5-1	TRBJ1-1	CASSGGLLRTEAFF	TGCGCCAGCAGCGGCGGGCTCCTTCGGACTGAAGCTTTCTTT
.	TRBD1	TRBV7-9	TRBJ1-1	CASSRGQDTEAFF	TGTGCCAGCAGCCGGGGACAGGACACTGAAGCTTTCTTT
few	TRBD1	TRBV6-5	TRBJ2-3	CASSRTGGEYTQYF	TGTGCCAGCAGCAGGACAGGGGGCGAGTATACGCAGTATTTT
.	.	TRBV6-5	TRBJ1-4	CASSYSRTADEKLFF	TGTGCCAGCAGTTACTCGAGGACAGCGGATGAAAAACTGTTTTTT
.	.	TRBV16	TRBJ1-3	CASSQIDGNTIYF	TGTGCCAGCAGCCAGATAGATGGAAACACCATATATTTT
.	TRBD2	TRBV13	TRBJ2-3	CASSPGLAGGSTDTQYF	TGTGCCAGCAGCCCAGGACTAGCGGGGGGAAGCACAGATACGCAGTATTTT
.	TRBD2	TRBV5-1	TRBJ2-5	CASSLRGTSGVETQYF	TGCGCCAGCAGCTTGCGCGGGACTAGCGGGGTAGAGACCCAGTACTTC
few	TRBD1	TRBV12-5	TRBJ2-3	CASGLGDRGADTQYF	TGTGCTAGTGGTTTAGGAGACAGGGGTGCGGATACGCAGTATTTT
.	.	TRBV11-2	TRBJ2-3	CASSPPLSTDTQYF	TGTGCCAGCAGCCCGCCACTCAGCACAGATACGCAGTATTTT
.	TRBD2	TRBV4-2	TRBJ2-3	CASSQEGGTPDTQYF	TGTGCCAGCAGCCAGGAGGGAGGGACTCCGGATACGCAGTATTTT
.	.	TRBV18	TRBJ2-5	CASSPGRKETQYF	TGTGCCAGCTCACCAGGGAGAAAAGAGACCCAGTACTTC
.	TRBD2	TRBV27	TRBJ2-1	CASNRFGGRAGEQFF	TGTGCCAGCAACCGCTTCGGGGGGAGGGCAGGTGAGCAGTTCTTC
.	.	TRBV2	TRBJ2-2	CASMRRGRGTGELFF	TGTGCCAGCATGAGAAGAGGGCGCGGCACCGGGGAGCTGTTTTTT
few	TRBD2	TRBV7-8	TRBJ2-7	CASSSGGLAGVLLGEQYF	TGTGCCAGCAGCTCGGGGGGACTAGCGGGAGTTCTCCTCGGCGAGCAGTACTTC
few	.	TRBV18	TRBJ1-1	CASSADRLNTEAFF	TGTGCCAGCTCCGCGGACAGACTGAACACTGAAGCTTTCTTT
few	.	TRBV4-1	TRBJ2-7	CASSQGVLAEQYF	TGCGCCAGCAGCCAAGGGGTTCTAGCCGAGCAGTACTTC
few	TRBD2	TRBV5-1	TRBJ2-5	CASNPGHLNSGRAGQTQYF	TGCGCCAGCAACCCCGGACACCTAAATAGCGGGAGGGCCGGTCAGACCCAGTACTTC
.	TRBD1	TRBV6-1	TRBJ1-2	CASRPQGSGYTF	TGTGCCAGCAGACCACAGGGGAGTGGCTACACCTTC
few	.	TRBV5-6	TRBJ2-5	CASSFFPGETQYF	TGTGCCAGCAGCTTCTTTCCGGGAGAGACCCAGTACTTC
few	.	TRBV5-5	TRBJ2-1	CASSLTLQSYNEQFF	TGTGCCAGCAGCTTGACGTTACAGTCCTACAATGAGCAGTTCTTC
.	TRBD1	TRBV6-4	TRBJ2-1	CASSEDRGTEDEQFF	TGTGCCAGCAGTGAAGACAGGGGGACGGAGGATGAGCAGTTCTTC
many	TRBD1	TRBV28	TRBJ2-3	CASTPGTGVRDTQYF	TGTGCCAGCACCCCGGGGACAGGGGTGAGAGATACGCAGTATTTT
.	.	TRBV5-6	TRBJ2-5	CASSLLNRAETQYF	TGTGCCAGCAGCTTGTTGAACAGGGCCGAGACCCAGTACTTC
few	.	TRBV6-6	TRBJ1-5	CASSLQGGGQPQHF	TGTGCCAGCAGTCTACAGGGAGGGGGTCAGCCCCAGCATTTT
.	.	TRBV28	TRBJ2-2	CASRPRVRAGELFF	TGTGCCAGCAGGCCCAGGGTACGGGCCGGGGAGCTGTTTTTT
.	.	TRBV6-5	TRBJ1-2	CASSYQDRRYGYTF	TGTGCCAGCAGTTACCAGGACAGACGCTATGGCTACACCTTC
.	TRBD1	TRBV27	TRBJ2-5	CADGTGSLVWTQYF	TGTGCCGACGGGACAGGGAGTCTTGTGTGGACCCAGTACTTC
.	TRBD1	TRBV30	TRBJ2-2	CAWIGGQGTSGELFF	TGTGCCTGGATTGGGGGACAGGGAACCTCCGGGGAGCTGTTTTTT
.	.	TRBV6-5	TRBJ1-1	CASLKLVAGEAFF	TGTGCCAGCCTTAAACTGGTGGCGGGTGAAGCTTTCTTT
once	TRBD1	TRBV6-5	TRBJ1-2	CASSFTGGGYTF	TGTGCCAGCAGTTTCACAGGGGGTGGCTACACCTTC
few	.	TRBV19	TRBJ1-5	CASSTVGHPNQPQHF	TGTGCCAGCTCTACCGTAGGACATCCTAATCAGCCCCAGCATTTT
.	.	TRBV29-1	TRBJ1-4	CSVGPGDKNEKLFF	TGCAGCGTTGGTCCGGGAGACAAGAATGAAAAACTGTTTTTT
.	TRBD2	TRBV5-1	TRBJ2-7	CASSWTSGELEQYF	TGCGCCAGCAGCTGGACTAGCGGGGAACTGGAGCAGTACTTC
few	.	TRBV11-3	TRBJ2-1	CASSGSGGDDYNEQFF	TGTGCCAGCAGCGGGTCCGGCGGGGATGACTACAATGAGCAGTTCTTC
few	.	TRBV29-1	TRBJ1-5	CSVGEGQPQHF	TGCAGCGTCGGGGAGGGTCAGCCCCAGCATTTT
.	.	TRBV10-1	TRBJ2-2	CASSESAGVTGELFF	TGCGCCAGCAGTGAGTCGGCAGGGGTGACCGGGGAGCTGTTTTTT
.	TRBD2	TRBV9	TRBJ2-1	CASSVASSGGYNEQFF	TGTGCCAGCAGCGTAGCTTCAAGCGGGGGCTACAATGAGCAGTTCTTC
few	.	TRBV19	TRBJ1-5	CASSTAGTLGPQHF	TGTGCCAGTAGTACCGCTGGGACTTTGGGGCCCCAGCATTTT
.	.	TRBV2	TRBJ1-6	CASRPGTSNSPLHF	TGTGCCAGCAGGCCCGGGACTTCTAACTCACCCCTCCACTTT
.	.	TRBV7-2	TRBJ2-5	CASSFGGGGETQYF	TGTGCCAGCAGCTTTGGGGGGGGCGGGGAGACCCAGTACTTC
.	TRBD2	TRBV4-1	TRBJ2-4	CASSREPGRSNSIQYF	TGCGCCAGCAGCCGCGAGCCCGGGAGGAGTAATAGCATTCAGTACTTC
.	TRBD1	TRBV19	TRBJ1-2	CASSRQGRGYGYTF	TGTGCCAGTAGCAGACAGGGGAGGGGGTATGGCTACACCTTC
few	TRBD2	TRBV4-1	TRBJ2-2	CASSQGGGRTGELFF	TGCGCCAGCAGCCAAGGGGGGGGAAGGACCGGGGAGCTGTTTTTT
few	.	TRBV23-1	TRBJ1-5	CGDGGNQPQHF	TGCGGCGACGGGGGCAATCAGCCCCAGCATTTT
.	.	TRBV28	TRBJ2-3	CASSSGHTDTQYF	TGTGCCAGCAGTTCCGGACACACAGATACGCAGTATTTT
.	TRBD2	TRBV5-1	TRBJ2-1	CASSLGDGRRDEQFF	TGCGCCAGCAGCTTGGGTGACGGGAGGAGGGATGAGCAGTTCTTC
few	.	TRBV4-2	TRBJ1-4	CASSDEGVRANEKLFF	TGTGCCAGCAGCGACGAAGGCGTCAGGGCCAATGAAAAACTGTTTTTT
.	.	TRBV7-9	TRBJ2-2	CASSLARGVTGELFF	TGTGCCAGCAGCTTAGCGCGCGGTGTCACCGGGGAGCTGTTTTTT
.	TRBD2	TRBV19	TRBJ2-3	CATGLAGVLDTQYF	TGTGCCACGGGACTAGCGGGGGTTTTGGATACGCAGTATTTT
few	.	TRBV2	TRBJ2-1	CASSANLSNEQFF	TGTGCCAGCAGTGCTAACTTGTCAAATGAGCAGTTCTTC
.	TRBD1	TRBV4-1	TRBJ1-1	CASSQAGQGRTEAFF	TGCGCCAGCAGCCAAGCGGGACAGGGGAGGACTGAAGCTTTCTTT
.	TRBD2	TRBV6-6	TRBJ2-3	CASSYGVAGVSDTQYF	TGTGCCAGCAGTTACGGGGTAGCGGGAGTCTCAGATACGCAGTATTTT
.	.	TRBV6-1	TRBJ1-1	CASSEGGAGRAEAFF	TGTGCCAGCAGTGAAGGTGGGGCCGGTAGGGCTGAAGCTTTCTTT
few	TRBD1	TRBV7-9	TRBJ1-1	CASSRDRVDTEAFF	TGTGCCAGCAGCCGGGACAGGGTCGACACTGAAGCTTTCTTT